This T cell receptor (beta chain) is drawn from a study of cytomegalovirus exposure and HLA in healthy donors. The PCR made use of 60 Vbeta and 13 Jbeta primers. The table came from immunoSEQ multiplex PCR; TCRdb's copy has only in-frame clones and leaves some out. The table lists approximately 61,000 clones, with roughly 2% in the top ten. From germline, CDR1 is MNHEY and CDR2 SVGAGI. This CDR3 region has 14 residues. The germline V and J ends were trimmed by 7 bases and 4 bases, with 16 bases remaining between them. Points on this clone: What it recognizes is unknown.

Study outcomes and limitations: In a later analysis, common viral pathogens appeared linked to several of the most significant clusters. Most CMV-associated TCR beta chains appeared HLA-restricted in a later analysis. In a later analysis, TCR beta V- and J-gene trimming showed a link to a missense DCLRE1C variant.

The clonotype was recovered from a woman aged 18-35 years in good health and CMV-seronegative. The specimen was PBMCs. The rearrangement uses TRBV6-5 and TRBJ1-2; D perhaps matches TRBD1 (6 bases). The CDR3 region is CASTSADRTYGYTF. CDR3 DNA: TGTGCCAGCACCTCGGCTGACAGGACCTATGGCTACACCTTC.